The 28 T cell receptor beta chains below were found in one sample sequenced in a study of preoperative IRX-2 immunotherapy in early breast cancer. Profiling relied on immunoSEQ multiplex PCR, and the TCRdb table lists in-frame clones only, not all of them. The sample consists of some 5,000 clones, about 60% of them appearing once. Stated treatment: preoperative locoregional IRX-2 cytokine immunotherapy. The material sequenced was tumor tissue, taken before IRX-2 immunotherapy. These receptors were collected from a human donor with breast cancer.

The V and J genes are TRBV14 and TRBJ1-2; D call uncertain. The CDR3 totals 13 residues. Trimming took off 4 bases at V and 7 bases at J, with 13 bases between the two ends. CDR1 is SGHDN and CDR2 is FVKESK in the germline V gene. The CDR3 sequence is CASSPTFSAGYTF. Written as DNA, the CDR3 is TGTGCCAGCAGCCCAACTTTCAGTGCTGGCTACACCTTC.

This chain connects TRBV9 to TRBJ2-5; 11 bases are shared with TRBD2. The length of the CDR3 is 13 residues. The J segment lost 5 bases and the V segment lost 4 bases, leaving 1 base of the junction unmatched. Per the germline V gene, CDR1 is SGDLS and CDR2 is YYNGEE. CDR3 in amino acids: CASSLAGGETQYF. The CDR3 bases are TGTGCCAGCAGCTTAGCGGGAGGGGAGACCCAGTACTTC.

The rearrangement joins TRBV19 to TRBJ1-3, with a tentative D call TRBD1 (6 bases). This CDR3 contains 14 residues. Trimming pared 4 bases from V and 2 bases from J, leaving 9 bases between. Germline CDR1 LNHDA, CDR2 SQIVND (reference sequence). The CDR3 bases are TGTGCCAGTAGTACGGGGGCTGCTGGAAACACCATATATTTT. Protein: CASSTGAAGNTIYF.

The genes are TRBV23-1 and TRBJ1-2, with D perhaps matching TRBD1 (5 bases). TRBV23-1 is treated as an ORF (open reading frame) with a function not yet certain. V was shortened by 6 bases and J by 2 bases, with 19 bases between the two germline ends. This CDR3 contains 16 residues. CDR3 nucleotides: TGCGCCAGCAGCTCGAGCCCGGGACGGATAAACTATGGCTACACCTTC. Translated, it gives CASSSSPGRINYGYTF.

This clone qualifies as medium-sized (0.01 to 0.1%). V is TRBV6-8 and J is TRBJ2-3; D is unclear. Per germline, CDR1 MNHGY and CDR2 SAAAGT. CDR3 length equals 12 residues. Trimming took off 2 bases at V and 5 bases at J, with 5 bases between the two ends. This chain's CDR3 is CASSYAKDTQYF. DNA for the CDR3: TGTGCCAGCAGTTACGCGAAAGATACGCAGTATTTT.

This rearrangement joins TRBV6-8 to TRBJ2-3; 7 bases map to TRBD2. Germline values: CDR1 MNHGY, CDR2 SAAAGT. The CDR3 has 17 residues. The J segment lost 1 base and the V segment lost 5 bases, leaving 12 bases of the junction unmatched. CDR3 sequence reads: CASSPPSGGGGTDTQYF. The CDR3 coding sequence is TGTGCCAGCAGTCCACCCTCTGGGGGAGGGGGCACAGATACGCAGTATTTT.

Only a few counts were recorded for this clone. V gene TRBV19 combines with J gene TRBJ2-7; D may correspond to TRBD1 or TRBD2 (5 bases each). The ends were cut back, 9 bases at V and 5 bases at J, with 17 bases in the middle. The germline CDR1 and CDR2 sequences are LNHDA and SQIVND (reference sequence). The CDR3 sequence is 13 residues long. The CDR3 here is CASRDRPGDEQYF. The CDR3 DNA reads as TGTGCCAGCAGGGACCGCCCTGGGGACGAGCAGTACTTC. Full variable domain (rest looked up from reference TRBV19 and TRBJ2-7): DGGITQSPKYLFRKEGQNVTLSCEQNLNHDAMYWYRQDPGQGLRLIYYSQIVNDFQKGDIAEGYSVSREKKESFPLTVTSAQKNPTAFYLCASRDRPGDEQYFGPGTRLTVT.

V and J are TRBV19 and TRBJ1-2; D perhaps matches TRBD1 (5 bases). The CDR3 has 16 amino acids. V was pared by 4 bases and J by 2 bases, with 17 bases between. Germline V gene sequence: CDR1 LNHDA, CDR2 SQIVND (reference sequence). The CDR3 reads CASSTTSRARNYGYTF. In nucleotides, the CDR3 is TGTGCCAGTAGTACCACATCCAGGGCACGGAACTATGGCTACACCTTC.

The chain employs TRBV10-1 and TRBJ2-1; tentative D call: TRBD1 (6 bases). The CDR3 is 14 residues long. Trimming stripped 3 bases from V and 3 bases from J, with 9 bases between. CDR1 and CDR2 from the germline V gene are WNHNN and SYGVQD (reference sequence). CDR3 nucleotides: TGCGCCAGCAGTGACCTGACAGGCTACAATGAGCAGTTCTTC. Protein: CASSDLTGYNEQFF.

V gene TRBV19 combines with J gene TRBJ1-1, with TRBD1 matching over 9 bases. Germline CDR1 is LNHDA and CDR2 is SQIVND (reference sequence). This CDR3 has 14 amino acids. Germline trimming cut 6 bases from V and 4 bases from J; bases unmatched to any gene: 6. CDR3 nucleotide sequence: TGTGCCAGTAGCCCCGGACAGGGGAGCACTGAAGCTTTCTTT. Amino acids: CASSPGQGSTEAFF.

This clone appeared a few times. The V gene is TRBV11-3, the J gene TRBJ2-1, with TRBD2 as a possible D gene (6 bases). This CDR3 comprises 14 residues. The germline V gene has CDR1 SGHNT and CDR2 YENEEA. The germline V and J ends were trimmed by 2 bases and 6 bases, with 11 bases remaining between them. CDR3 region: CASSLLGTRNEQFF. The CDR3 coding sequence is TGTGCCAGCAGCTTACTAGGGACTCGCAATGAGCAGTTCTTC.

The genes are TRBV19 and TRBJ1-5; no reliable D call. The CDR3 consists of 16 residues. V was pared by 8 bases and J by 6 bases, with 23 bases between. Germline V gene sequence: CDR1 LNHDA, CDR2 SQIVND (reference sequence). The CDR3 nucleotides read TGTGCCAGTTTAGACTTCGGGGTCGCGGGCAGTCAGCCCCAGCATTTT. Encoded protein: CASLDFGVAGSQPQHF. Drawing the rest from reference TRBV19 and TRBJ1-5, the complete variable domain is DGGITQSPKYLFRKEGQNVTLSCEQNLNHDAMYWYRQDPGQGLRLIYYSQIVNDFQKGDIAEGYSVSREKKESFPLTVTSAQKNPTAFYLCASLDFGVAGSQPQHFGDGTRLSIL.

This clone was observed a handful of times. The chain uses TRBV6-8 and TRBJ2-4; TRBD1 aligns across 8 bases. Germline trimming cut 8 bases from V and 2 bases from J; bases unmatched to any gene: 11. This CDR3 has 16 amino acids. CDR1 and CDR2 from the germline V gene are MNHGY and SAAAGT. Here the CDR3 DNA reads TGTGCCAGCTGCCCCGAGCAGGGGGCTCCCAAAAACATTCAGTACTTC. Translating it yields CASCPEQGAPKNIQYF.

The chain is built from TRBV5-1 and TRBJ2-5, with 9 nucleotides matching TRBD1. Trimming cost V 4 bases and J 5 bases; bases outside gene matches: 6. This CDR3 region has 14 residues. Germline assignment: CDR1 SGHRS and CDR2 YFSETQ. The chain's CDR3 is CASSGDRAGETQYF. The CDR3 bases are TGCGCCAGCAGCGGGGACAGGGCTGGGGAGACCCAGTACTTC.

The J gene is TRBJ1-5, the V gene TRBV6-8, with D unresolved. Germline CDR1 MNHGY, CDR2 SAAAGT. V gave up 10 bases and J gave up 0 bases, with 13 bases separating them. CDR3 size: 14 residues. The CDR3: CAISTVISNQPQHF. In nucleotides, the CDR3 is TGTGCCATCAGCACAGTGATTAGCAATCAGCCCCAGCATTTT.

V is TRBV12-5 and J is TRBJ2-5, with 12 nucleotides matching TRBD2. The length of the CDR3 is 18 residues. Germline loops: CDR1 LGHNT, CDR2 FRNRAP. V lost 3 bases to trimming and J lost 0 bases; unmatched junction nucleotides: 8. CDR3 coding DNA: TGTGCTAGTGGTTTAACGGGGCTAGCGGGAGGGTACCAAGAGACCCAGTACTTC. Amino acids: CASGLTGLAGGYQETQYF.

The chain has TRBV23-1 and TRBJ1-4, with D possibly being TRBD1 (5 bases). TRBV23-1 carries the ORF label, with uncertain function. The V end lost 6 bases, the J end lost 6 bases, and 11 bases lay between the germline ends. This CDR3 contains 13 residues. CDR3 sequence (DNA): TGCGCCAGCAGCCCCCTGGGGGATGAAAAACTGTTTTTT. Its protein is CASSPLGDEKLFF.

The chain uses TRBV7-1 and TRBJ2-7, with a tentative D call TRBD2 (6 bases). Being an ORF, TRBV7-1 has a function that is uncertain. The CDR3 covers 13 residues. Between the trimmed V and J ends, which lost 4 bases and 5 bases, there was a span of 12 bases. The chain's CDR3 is CASSLELADEQYF. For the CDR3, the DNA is TGTGCCAGCAGCTTAGAACTAGCTGACGAGCAGTACTTC.

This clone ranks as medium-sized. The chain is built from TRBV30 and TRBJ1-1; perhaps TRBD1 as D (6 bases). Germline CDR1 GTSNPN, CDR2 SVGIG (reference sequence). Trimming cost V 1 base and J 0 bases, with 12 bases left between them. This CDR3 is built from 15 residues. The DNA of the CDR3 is TGTGCCTGGAGTGGGGGGCAGAAAATGAACACTGAAGCTTTCTTT. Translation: CAWSGGQKMNTEAFF.

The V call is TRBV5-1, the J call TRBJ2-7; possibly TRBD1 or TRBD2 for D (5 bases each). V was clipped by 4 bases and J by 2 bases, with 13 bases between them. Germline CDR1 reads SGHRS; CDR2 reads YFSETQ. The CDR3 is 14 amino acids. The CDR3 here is CASSLRDVPYEQYF. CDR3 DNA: TGCGCCAGCAGCCTCCGGGACGTCCCCTACGAGCAGTACTTC.

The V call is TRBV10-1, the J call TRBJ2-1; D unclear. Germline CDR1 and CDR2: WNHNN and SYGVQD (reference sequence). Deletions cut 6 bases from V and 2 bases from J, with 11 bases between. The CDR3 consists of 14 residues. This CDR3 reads CASRQTETYNEQFF. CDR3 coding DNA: TGCGCCAGCAGGCAGACGGAGACCTACAATGAGCAGTTCTTC.

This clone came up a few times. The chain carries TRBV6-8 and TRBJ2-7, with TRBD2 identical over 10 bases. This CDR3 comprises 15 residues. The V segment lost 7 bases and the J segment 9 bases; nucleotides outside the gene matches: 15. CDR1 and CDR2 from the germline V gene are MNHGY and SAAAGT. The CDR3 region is CASTLTSGSRLGQYF. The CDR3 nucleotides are TGTGCCAGCACTTTGACTAGCGGGTCGCGGTTAGGGCAGTACTTC.

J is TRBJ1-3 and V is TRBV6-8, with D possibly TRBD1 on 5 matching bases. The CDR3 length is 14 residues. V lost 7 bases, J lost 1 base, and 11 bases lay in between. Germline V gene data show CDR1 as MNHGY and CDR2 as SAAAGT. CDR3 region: CASKRQSSGNTIYF. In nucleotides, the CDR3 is TGTGCCAGCAAACGACAGTCTTCTGGAAACACCATATATTTT.

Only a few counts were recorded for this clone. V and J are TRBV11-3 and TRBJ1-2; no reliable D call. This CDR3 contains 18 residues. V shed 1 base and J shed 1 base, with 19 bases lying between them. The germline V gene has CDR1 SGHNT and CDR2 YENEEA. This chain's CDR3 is CASSLVVLSGDVNYGYTF. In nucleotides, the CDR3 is TGTGCCAGCAGCTTAGTGGTCCTGAGCGGGGATGTTAACTATGGCTACACCTTC.

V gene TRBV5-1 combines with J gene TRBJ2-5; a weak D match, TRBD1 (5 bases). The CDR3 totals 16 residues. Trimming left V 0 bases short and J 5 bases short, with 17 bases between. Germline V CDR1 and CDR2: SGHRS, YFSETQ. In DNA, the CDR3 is TGCGCCAGCAGCTTGGCGTTAGGGGTGGACGGTGAGACCCAGTACTTC. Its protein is CASSLALGVDGETQYF.

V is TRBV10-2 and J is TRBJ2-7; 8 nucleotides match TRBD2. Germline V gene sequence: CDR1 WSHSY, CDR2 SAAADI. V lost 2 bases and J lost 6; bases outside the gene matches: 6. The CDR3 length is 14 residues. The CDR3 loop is CASSEPAGVGEQYF. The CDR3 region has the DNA TGCGCCAGCAGTGAGCCAGCGGGAGTGGGCGAGCAGTACTTC.

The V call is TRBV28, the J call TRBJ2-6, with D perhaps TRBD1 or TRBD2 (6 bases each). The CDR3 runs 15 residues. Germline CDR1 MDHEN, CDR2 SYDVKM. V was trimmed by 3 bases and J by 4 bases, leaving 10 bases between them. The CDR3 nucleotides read TGTGCCAGCAGTTTCGGGGGCGAAGGGGCCAACGTCCTGACTTTC. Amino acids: CASSFGGEGANVLTF. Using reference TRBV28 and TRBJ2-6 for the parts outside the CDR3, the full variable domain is DVKVTQSSRYLVKRTGEKVFLECVQDMDHENMFWYRQDPGLGLRLIYFSYDVKMKEKGDIPEGYSVSREKKERFSLILESASTNQTSMYLCASSFGGEGANVLTFGAGSRLTVL.

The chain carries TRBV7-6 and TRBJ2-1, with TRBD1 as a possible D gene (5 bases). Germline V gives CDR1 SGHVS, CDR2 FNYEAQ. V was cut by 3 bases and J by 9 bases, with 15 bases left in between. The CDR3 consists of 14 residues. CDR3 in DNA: TGTGCCAGCAGCTTGATCGGACAAACGGGTGAGCAGTTCTTC. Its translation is CASSLIGQTGEQFF.